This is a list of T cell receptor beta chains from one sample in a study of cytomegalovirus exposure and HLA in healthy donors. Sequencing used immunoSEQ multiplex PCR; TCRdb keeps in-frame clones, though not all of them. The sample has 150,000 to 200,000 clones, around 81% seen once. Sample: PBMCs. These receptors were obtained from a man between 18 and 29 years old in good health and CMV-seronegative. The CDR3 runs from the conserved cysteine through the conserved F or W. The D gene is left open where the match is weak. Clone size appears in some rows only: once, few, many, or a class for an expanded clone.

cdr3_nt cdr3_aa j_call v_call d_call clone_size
TGTGCCAGTAGTATTGAAGGGGCCTTGAACACTGAAGCTTTCTTT CASSIEGALNTEAFF TRBJ1-1 TRBV19 NA NA
TGTGCCAGTATCCCGCCGTATAGCTTCTCTGGAAACACCATATATTTT CASIPPYSFSGNTIYF TRBJ1-3 TRBV19 NA NA
TGCGCCAGCAGCTACCGGGACAGGGGTTACGAGCAGTACTTC CASSYRDRGYEQYF TRBJ2-7 TRBV5-1 TRBD1 few
TGTGCCAGCAGCCTAGGGACACACAATCAGCCCCAGCATTTT CASSLGTHNQPQHF TRBJ1-5 TRBV5-5 NA NA
TGTGCCAGCAGACCGGGACAGGGTTTTTCACCCCTCCACTTT CASRPGQGFSPLHF TRBJ1-6 TRBV7-2 TRBD1 NA
TGCAGCGTTACAGGGGGCGCCAAAAACATTCAGTACTTC CSVTGGAKNIQYF TRBJ2-4 TRBV29-1 TRBD1 NA
TGTGCCAGCAGCTTTCGGGAACTCGGGGCCAACGTCCTGACTTTC CASSFRELGANVLTF TRBJ2-6 TRBV13 NA few
TGCGCCAGCAGCTCAATCCCGGGACAGGGTTTCGCGGCTGAAGCTTTCTTT CASSSIPGQGFAAEAFF TRBJ1-1 TRBV5-1 TRBD1 NA
TGCGCCAGCAGCTTGGCCGGACTAGCGGGGGGGGGCACAGATACGCAGTATTTT CASSLAGLAGGGTDTQYF TRBJ2-3 TRBV5-1 TRBD2 NA
TGTGCCAGTAGTATAGCGACAGATACGCAGTATTTT CASSIATDTQYF TRBJ2-3 TRBV19 NA NA
TGTGCCAGTAGTAAGGACAGGGCTGACCAGCCCCAGCATTTT CASSKDRADQPQHF TRBJ1-5 TRBV19 TRBD1 NA
TGTGCCAGCTCCCGTAAAGGACAGGCCTCTAACTATGGCTACACCTTC CASSRKGQASNYGYTF TRBJ1-2 TRBV18 TRBD1 NA
TGCGCCAGCAGCTTGTCCAGCGGGGGGGCCGGAGAAGAGACCCAGTACTTC CASSLSSGGAGEETQYF TRBJ2-5 TRBV5-1 TRBD2 once
TGTGCCAGCAGCGGACAGATCACCTACGAGCAGTACTTC CASSGQITYEQYF TRBJ2-7 TRBV4-2 NA NA
TGTGCCAGCAGTCTCAACCCCGGACTAGCCTACGAGCAGTACTTC CASSLNPGLAYEQYF TRBJ2-7 TRBV27 TRBD2 NA
TGCGCCAGCAGCCAAGCGGGAGAACCGCTCGATGAGCAGTTCTTC CASSQAGEPLDEQFF TRBJ2-1 TRBV4-3 NA NA
TGTGCCAGTAGTATCCGGGGAGAGACCCAGTACTTC CASSIRGETQYF TRBJ2-5 TRBV19 NA NA
TGTGCCAGCAGCCCCGGGACTACCCTATACGAGCAGTACTTC CASSPGTTLYEQYF TRBJ2-7 TRBV5-4 TRBD2 once
TGTGCCAGCAGTTACTTAGCGGGAGTGAGTAATGAGCAGTTCTTC CASSYLAGVSNEQFF TRBJ2-1 TRBV6-5 TRBD2 NA
TGTGCCAGCAGCTCCTATAGGGGGACTACTTACTACGAGCAGTACTTC CASSSYRGTTYYEQYF TRBJ2-7 TRBV11-2 NA NA
TGTGCCAGCAGTGATTACTCAGGGGCGGCCCAGTACTTC CASSDYSGAAQYF TRBJ2-5 TRBV6-4 NA NA
TGTGCCAGCAGTTACCGCAGCGGGATTGCCAAAAACATTCAGTACTTC CASSYRSGIAKNIQYF TRBJ2-4 TRBV28 TRBD2 NA
TGTGCCAGCAGTCAATACCCAGGGTCGTGGCAGTACTTC CASSQYPGSWQYF TRBJ2-7 TRBV28 NA NA
TGTGCCAGCAGCTTAACAGCGGTGAGGGAAAAACTGTTTTTT CASSLTAVREKLFF TRBJ1-4 TRBV7-2 NA few
TGTGCCAGCAGCTTTTGGTCCGAGGAGCAGTACTTC CASSFWSEEQYF TRBJ2-7 TRBV7-2 NA NA
TGTGCCAGCAGTCTCGGCGGGGGCACTGAAGCTTTCTTT CASSLGGGTEAFF TRBJ1-1 TRBV6-5 NA few
TGTGCCAGCAGACACTCAGGGTGGTCCTACGAGCAGTACTTC CASRHSGWSYEQYF TRBJ2-7 TRBV13 NA NA
TGCGCCAGCAGCCTTGGAGGGACTAGCACAGATACGCAGTATTTT CASSLGGTSTDTQYF TRBJ2-3 TRBV4-3 NA NA
TGTGCCAGCAGTCTAAACAGGGGGAGCAATCAGCCCCAGCATTTT CASSLNRGSNQPQHF TRBJ1-5 TRBV2 TRBD1 few
TGTGCCACCAACCAACAGGGGCTAGAGTACAATGAGCAGTTCTTC CATNQQGLEYNEQFF TRBJ2-1 TRBV15 TRBD1 NA
TGCGCCAGCAGCCCGCGGACTAGCGGGGGGACAGATACGCAGTATTTT CASSPRTSGGTDTQYF TRBJ2-3 TRBV4-1 TRBD2 few
TGTGCCACCCTAGCGGGAACAAACAATGAGCAGTTCTTC CATLAGTNNEQFF TRBJ2-1 TRBV10-3 TRBD2 once
TGTGCCAGCATTATCGGCGTGGTAGCCCATAGCAATCAGCCCCAGCATTTT CASIIGVVAHSNQPQHF TRBJ1-5 TRBV9 NA NA
TGCGCCAGCAGCTCCAGGGGGCTCGGAGCCAATAATTCACCCCTCCACTTT CASSSRGLGANNSPLHF TRBJ1-6 TRBV5-1 TRBD1 NA
TGTGCCAGCAGTTACGCACCGGGACAGGGCTTTTATGGCTACACCTTC CASSYAPGQGFYGYTF TRBJ1-2 TRBV6-5 TRBD1 once
TGTGCCAGTAGGCCCTGGGTTCCCAGGGATAGCAATCAGCCCCAGCATTTT CASRPWVPRDSNQPQHF TRBJ1-5 TRBV19 NA NA
TGTGCCAGCGACGGACTAGCGGGTCGACAGTACTTC CASDGLAGRQYF TRBJ2-4 TRBV2 TRBD2 once
TGTGCCAGCAGAACGGGACTAGGGGAACAAGAGACCCAGTACTTC CASRTGLGEQETQYF TRBJ2-5 TRBV7-2 TRBD2 NA
TGTGCCAGCAGCTTCTCAGGGGGTCGGGAGACCCAGTACTTC CASSFSGGRETQYF TRBJ2-5 TRBV7-8 TRBD1 NA
TGTGCCAGCAGCTTCGGGACAGACAAAACAGATACGCAGTATTTT CASSFGTDKTDTQYF TRBJ2-3 TRBV11-2 TRBD1 NA
TGTGCTAGTGGTTTGGTACTGGGGACAGGGGTTCAGCCCCAGCATTTT CASGLVLGTGVQPQHF TRBJ1-5 TRBV12-5 TRBD1 NA
TGTGCCAGCAGCGCCGGGACAGTTAAAAATAATTCACCCCTCCACTTT CASSAGTVKNNSPLHF TRBJ1-6 TRBV9 TRBD1 once
TGTGCCAGCAGTAGACGACAGGGGAGTTCACCCCTCCACTTT CASSRRQGSSPLHF TRBJ1-6 TRBV6-5 TRBD1 few
TGCGCCAGCAGCTCGGGACTAGCGGGCACAGATACGCAGTATTTT CASSSGLAGTDTQYF TRBJ2-3 TRBV5-1 TRBD2 few
TGTGCCTGGAGAGCCGGGACAGTCGGGGCCAACGTCCTGACTTTC CAWRAGTVGANVLTF TRBJ2-6 TRBV30 TRBD1 NA
TGTGCCAGCAGCTTCTCTCAGGGGGCCGCCTACGAGCAGTACTTC CASSFSQGAAYEQYF TRBJ2-7 TRBV7-6 TRBD1 once
TGTGCCAGCAGCTCCTTCCCCCAAGAGACCCAGTACTTC CASSSFPQETQYF TRBJ2-5 TRBV14 NA NA
TGTGCCAGCAGCTTAATGCTAGCGGGAGATAATGAGCAGTTCTTC CASSLMLAGDNEQFF TRBJ2-1 TRBV7-3 TRBD2 NA
TGTGCCACCAGCAGAGACCCCAGCTCCTACGAGCAGTACTTC CATSRDPSSYEQYF TRBJ2-7 TRBV15 NA once
TGTGCCAGCAGTGGGCGAAGGGCCAGGGCAGATACGCAGTATTTT CASSGRRARADTQYF TRBJ2-3 TRBV6-1 NA NA
TGTGCCAGCAGCCGTGGGACAGGGGATCAGCCCCAGCATTTT CASSRGTGDQPQHF TRBJ1-5 TRBV6-5 TRBD1 NA
TGTGCCAGCTCAAAACAGGGGGCTTCCGCCTATGGCTACACCTTC CASSKQGASAYGYTF TRBJ1-2 TRBV18 TRBD1 few
TGTGCCATCATGCCGGGACACAAAGATACGCAGTATTTT CAIMPGHKDTQYF TRBJ2-3 TRBV10-3 NA NA
TGCGCCAGCAGCTTAGCGGAAAAATACAATGAGCAGTTCTTC CASSLAEKYNEQFF TRBJ2-1 TRBV5-1 NA NA
TGTGCCAGCAGCGTAGATCAGGGCGGAGACTACAATGAGCAGTTCTTC CASSVDQGGDYNEQFF TRBJ2-1 TRBV9 NA NA
TGTGCCAGCAGTTTATTGGGGACAGGGCCCACAGATACGCAGTATTTT CASSLLGTGPTDTQYF TRBJ2-3 TRBV28 TRBD1 NA
TGTGCCAGCAGCTTAGGCGGTCTAGCCAAAAACATTCAGTACTTC CASSLGGLAKNIQYF TRBJ2-4 TRBV7-9 NA NA
TGCGCCAGCTGCTTCGAGTTAGAGACCCAGTACTTC CASCFELETQYF TRBJ2-5 TRBV5-1 NA NA
TGTGCCAGCAGCGAAAGACAGGGGGCTGGGGCCAACGTCCTGACTTTC CASSERQGAGANVLTF TRBJ2-6 TRBV7-9 TRBD1 once
TGCAGCGTTGATAGCGGGATCCAAGGCAATGAGCAGTTCTTC CSVDSGIQGNEQFF TRBJ2-1 TRBV29-1 TRBD2 few